The entry that follows covers one T cell receptor (beta chain) sequence. What it binds is unknown. The sample belongs to a study of T-cell reconstitution after alpha-beta-depleted transplantation in children. General study results and limits: Newly made T cells mostly supplied T-cell counts and diversity one year after transplant. Surviving recipient T cells and thymic progenitors underlay high day-60 TCRbeta diversity in some patients. Two months or so post-transplant, alpha-beta T cells reportedly derived from several hundred expanded graft clones.

A TCRbeta library incorporating unique molecular identifiers was prepared. TCRdb re-called the PCR reads through MiXCR, storing one row per CDR3 protein. The data hold 780,000 or so distinct CDR3 sequences, with about 15% observed a single time. The germline CDR1 and CDR2 sequences are MDHEN and SYDVKM. The V and J ends lost 2 bases and 4 bases respectively, with 8 bases between them. The CDR3 is made up of 13 amino acids. The rearrangement joins TRBV28 to TRBJ1-2; D remains ambiguous. This sample comprised PBMCs, mostly from graft donor cells, obtained 360 days after TCRalphabeta/CD19-depleted stem cell transplant. This clonotype was obtained from a male patient aged 10-17 years who had a stem cell transplant for acute lymphoblastic leukemia, so the T cells may come from the graft donor. CDR3 sequence: CASSLLAVYGYTF. The DNA of the CDR3 is TGTGCCAGCAGTTTACTGGCAGTCTATGGCTACACCTTC.